What follows are 10 T cell receptor beta chains derived from one specimen sequenced in a study of T cells in Graves' hyperthyroidism and ophthalmopathy. The source material, RNA transcripts, was used to amplify TCR beta CDR3 regions. First-round RT-PCR with HTBI primers amplified the TCR CDR3 region. TCRdb re-analysed the multiplex PCR reads in MiXCR, keeping a single row per CDR3 protein. The sample carries about 180,000 distinct CDR3 sequences, about a sixth recorded once. Input material: blood. The source of these receptors is a woman between 50 and 59 years old with Graves' hyperthyroidism.

This clonotype was detected a few times. The J gene is TRBJ1-5, the V gene TRBV5-1, with 8 bases fitting TRBD1. V trimming: 4 bases; J trimming: 3 bases; junction bases outside the gene matches: 9. The germline CDR1 and CDR2 sequences are SGHRS and YFSETQ. This CDR3 comprises 16 residues. CDR3 residues: CASSRQDRVNNQPQHF. The CDR3 bases are TGCGCCAGCAGCCGACAGGACAGGGTAAACAATCAGCCCCAGCATTTT.

This clonotype showed up just a few times. The rearrangement uses TRBV4-3 and TRBJ1-3; no clear D gene. CDR1 and CDR2 from the germline V gene are LGHNA and YSLEER. The CDR3 spans 16 residues. Trimming left V 0 bases short and J 4 bases short, with 13 bases between. The DNA for the CDR3 is TGCGCCAGCAGCCAAGATCCTTGGCCGAAAGGAAACACCATATATTTT. Protein: CASSQDPWPKGNTIYF.

This clonotype was detected only once. Possible read error: a much larger clone is one base away. The V gene is TRBV7-2, the J gene TRBJ2-7; possibly TRBD2 for D (5 bases). The germline V gene has CDR1 SGHTA and CDR2 FQGNSA. Trimming cost V 0 bases and J 7 bases, with 16 bases left between them. The CDR3 runs to 15 residues. The CDR3 loop is CASSLAGPFSGEQYF. The CDR3 coding sequence is TGTGCCAGCAGCTTAGCAGGACCCTTCTCGGGAGAGCAGTACTTC.

This clonotype appeared many times. This chain joins TRBV5-1 and TRBJ1-4, with 9 bases lining up with TRBD1. Germline V lookup: CDR1 SGHRS, CDR2 YFSETQ. The CDR3 totals 14 residues. V shed 4 bases and J 5 bases; nucleotides not matched to a gene: 3. The CDR3 is CASSTGGGNEKLFF. DNA for the CDR3: TGCGCCAGCAGCACAGGGGGCGGGAATGAAAAACTGTTTTTT.

This clonotype was picked up many times. The rearrangement links TRBV19 to TRBJ2-2, with a weak D call TRBD2 (6 bases). CDR1 is LNHDA, CDR2 SQIVND, per germline (reference sequence). V gave up 3 bases and J gave up 3 bases, with 11 bases separating them. This CDR3 is 15 amino acids long. The CDR3 coding sequence is TGTGCCAGTAGTATCGGAGGGCTTGACACCGGGGAGCTGTTTTTT. Protein sequence: CASSIGGLDTGELFF.

To note about this clonotype: A read error is possible here, since a much larger clone lies one base away. V is TRBV9 and J is TRBJ2-5, with TRBD2 as a possible D gene (6 bases). The germline V gene encodes CDR1 SGDLS and CDR2 YYNGEE. CDR3 length: 15 amino acids. Trimming took 4 bases from V and 1 from J, leaving 14 bases between them. The CDR3 sequence: CASSLLGGVQETQYF. CDR3 nucleotide sequence: TGTGCCAGCAGCCTTCTAGGCGGGGTCCAAGAGACCCAGTACTTC.

This clonotype was seen once. This chain uses TRBV20-1 with TRBJ2-7, with a tentative D call TRBD1 (5 bases). V lost 6 bases, J lost 5 bases, and 17 bases lay in between. There are 13 residues in the CDR3. Germline V gene data show CDR1 as DFQATT and CDR2 as SNEGSKA (reference sequence). The CDR3 reads CSAGQGLDDEQYF. The DNA of the CDR3 is TGCAGTGCGGGCCAGGGTTTAGACGACGAGCAGTACTTC.

The sample holds many counts of this clonotype. The gene calls are TRBV19 and TRBJ1-1; D not resolved. Deletions cut 6 bases from V and 0 bases from J, with 8 bases between. Germline V CDR1 and CDR2: LNHDA, SQIVND (reference sequence). This CDR3 spans 13 amino acids. The CDR3 region has the DNA TGTGCCAGTAGCACAAGCCTGAACACTGAAGCTTTCTTT. Translation: CASSTSLNTEAFF. The complete variable domain, with remaining parts taken from reference TRBV19 and TRBJ1-1, reads DGGITQSPKYLFRKEGQNVTLSCEQNLNHDAMYWYRQDPGQGLRLIYYSQIVNDFQKGDIAEGYSVSREKKESFPLTVTSAQKNPTAFYLCASSTSLNTEAFFGQGTRLTVV.

This clonotype was counted at least ten times. The gene calls are TRBV6-1 and TRBJ1-4; TRBD1 might be the D (5 bases). The germline V gene encodes CDR1 MNHNS and CDR2 SASEGT. The CDR3 extends over 14 amino acids. V lost 6 bases, J lost 3 bases, and 11 bases lay in between. CDR3: CASRKGVANEKLFF. CDR3 sequence (DNA): TGTGCCAGCAGGAAAGGGGTTGCTAATGAAAAACTGTTTTTT.

This clonotype was found a few times. The J gene is TRBJ2-1, the V gene TRBV29-1, with 10 bases matching TRBD2. Germline lookup yields CDR1 SQVTM and CDR2 ANQGSEA. The CDR3 extends over 16 amino acids. The V gene end was trimmed by 6 bases and the J gene end by 2 bases; junction bases not matched to a gene: 10. CDR3 DNA sequence: TGCAGCGTAGCGAGACTAGCGGGCTTCGCCTACAATGAGCAGTTCTTC. Amino acid sequence: CSVARLAGFAYNEQFF.